These 21 T cell receptor beta chains share one sample of origin, sequenced in a study of control samples from healthy donors and cancer patients. TCRdb's copy holds only in-frame clones and misses some; the assay was immunoSEQ multiplex PCR. The sample lists 100,000 to 150,000 clones; just over 90% were seen once. Sequencing was carried out using PBMCs. Receptor source: a man aged 45-60 years with head and neck cancer.

DNA for the CDR3: TGTGCCAGCAGTCCGATCGGGTATGGCTACACCTTC. Translation gives CASSPIGYGYTF. The chain joins TRBV27 to TRBJ1-2; D call uncertain. CDR3 length: 12 residues. V was cut by 5 bases and J by 5 bases, with 9 bases left in between. Germline V CDR1 and CDR2: MNHEY, SMNVEV (reference sequence).

Here the CDR3 reads CASSHGGQAGSGNTIYF. Written as DNA, the CDR3 is TGCGCCAGCAGCCACGGGGGACAGGCAGGGTCTGGAAACACCATATATTTT. The chain employs TRBV5-1 and TRBJ1-3, with 8 nucleotides matching TRBD1. Germline V gene sequence: CDR1 SGHRS, CDR2 YFSETQ. V lost 4 bases, J lost 1 base, and 10 bases stayed unmatched. The CDR3 runs 17 residues.

V gene TRBV6-5 combines with J gene TRBJ1-2; D unresolved. The CDR3 runs to 11 residues. Germline loops: CDR1 MNHEY, CDR2 SVGAGI. Deletions cut 8 bases from V and 0 bases from J, with 4 bases between. The CDR3 DNA sequence: TGTGCCAGCGGATCTAACTATGGCTACACCTTC. It encodes CASGSNYGYTF.

The chain uses TRBV5-1 and TRBJ2-4; D possibly corresponds to TRBD1 (5 bases). The CDR3 sequence is 14 residues long. Trimming stripped 4 bases from V and 7 bases from J, with 15 bases between. CDR1 and CDR2 from the germline V gene are SGHRS and YFSETQ. CDR3 nucleotide sequence: TGCGCCAGCAGCCTACAGGAAATTGGTAACATTCAGTACTTC. It encodes CASSLQEIGNIQYF. The full variable domain, in which reference TRBV5-1 and TRBJ2-4 provide the parts outside the CDR3, is KAGVTQTPRYLIKTRGQQVTLSCSPISGHRSVSWYQQTPGQGLQFLFEYFSETQRNKGNFPGRFSGRQFSNSRSEMNVSTLELGDSALYLCASSLQEIGNIQYFGAGTRLSVL.

The rearrangement joins TRBV4-1 to TRBJ1-2; D not certain. Germline assignment: CDR1 MGHRA and CDR2 YSYEKL. V lost 3 bases and J lost 0, with 11 bases in between. This CDR3 has 15 residues. The CDR3 region is CASSHKDPANYGYTF. For the CDR3, the DNA is TGCGCCAGCAGCCACAAAGACCCTGCTAACTATGGCTACACCTTC.

The J gene is TRBJ2-3, the V gene TRBV24-1, with D perhaps TRBD1 or TRBD2 (5 bases each). This CDR3 comprises 14 residues. Germline V gives CDR1 KGHDR, CDR2 SFDVKD. The ends were cut back, 9 bases at V and 2 bases at J, with 14 bases in the middle. In nucleotides, the CDR3 is TGTGCCACCGGGCCTCGGGGCCCCACAGATACGCAGTATTTT. Encoded protein: CATGPRGPTDTQYF.

The rearrangement joins TRBV10-3 to TRBJ2-1; D unclear. Between the trimmed V and J ends, which lost 2 bases and 1 base, there was a span of 9 bases. This CDR3 is built from 15 residues. Per the germline V gene, CDR1 is ENHRY and CDR2 is SYGVKD. CDR3 nucleotide sequence: TGTGCCATCAGTGAGGGTCAGCAATCCTACAATGAGCAGTTCTTC. Translating gives CAISEGQQSYNEQFF.

The J gene is TRBJ2-7, the V gene TRBV28; possibly TRBD1 or TRBD2 for D (5 bases each). This CDR3 comprises 15 residues. The V end lost 5 bases, the J end lost 3 bases, and 17 bases lay between the germline ends. Germline lookup yields CDR1 MDHEN and CDR2 SYDVKM. The CDR3 sequence is CASSLRGSLNYEQYF. The CDR3 nucleotides are TGTGCCAGCAGTCTGAGGGGTTCCCTTAACTACGAGCAGTACTTC.

V and J are TRBV25-1 and TRBJ2-7, with D possibly being TRBD1 or TRBD2 (6 bases each). This CDR3 is 15 amino acids long. Germline-derived CDR1 and CDR2 are MGHDK and SYGVNS. The V end lost 2 bases, the J end lost 3 bases, and 14 bases lay between the germline ends. CDR3 in DNA: TGTGCCAGCAGTGAAGTGGGGGGCCATCTCTACGAGCAGTACTTC. The encoded protein is CASSEVGGHLYEQYF.

The rearrangement joins TRBV30 to TRBJ1-3, with D unclear. Per the germline V gene, CDR1 is GTSNPN and CDR2 is SVGIG (reference sequence). The CDR3 is 14 residues long. Trimming pared 1 base from V and 2 bases from J, leaving 9 bases between. The DNA for the CDR3 is TGTGCCTGGAGTGGAGGCCCGCCTGGAAACACCATATATTTT. Its translation is CAWSGGPPGNTIYF.

The V gene is TRBV5-1, the J gene TRBJ2-5; 12 bases map to TRBD1. CDR1 is SGHRS, CDR2 YFSETQ, per germline. The CDR3 spans 14 residues. Trimming took 4 bases from V and 4 from J; bases not matched to a gene: 2. CDR3 loop: CASSGTGGRETQYF. The CDR3 DNA reads as TGCGCCAGCAGCGGGACAGGGGGCAGAGAGACCCAGTACTTC.

Of note for this clone: The sample contains more than one DNA sequence encoding this CDR3. The V and J genes are TRBV29-1 and TRBJ2-7; TRBD1 or TRBD2 may be the D gene (5 bases each). CDR3 length: 12 amino acids. Trimming left V 4 bases short and J 0 bases short, with 7 bases between. Germline V lookup: CDR1 SQVTM, CDR2 ANQGSEA. The CDR3 is CSVAGSSYEQYF. CDR3 sequence (DNA): TGCAGCGTTGCAGGGAGCTCCTACGAGCAGTACTTC.

This sequence joins TRBV4-2 and TRBJ1-4, with D unclear. Trimming left V 1 base short and J 7 bases short, with 10 bases between. The CDR3 spans 14 residues. The germline gives CDR1 LGHNA, CDR2 YNFKEQ. The CDR3 sequence is CASSQVTAPEKLFF. As DNA, the CDR3 is TGTGCCAGCAGCCAAGTGACGGCTCCTGAAAAACTGTTTTTT.

V is TRBV3-1 (or the pseudogene TRBV3-2) and J is TRBJ1-2, with D unclear. Per germline, CDR1 LGHDT and CDR2 YNNKEL (reference sequence). Trimming left V 4 bases short and J 8 bases short, with 11 bases between. The CDR3 extends over 12 amino acids. Written as DNA, the CDR3 is TGTGCCAGCAGCCCCGATGTTGGAGGCTACACCTTC. Translated: CASSPDVGGYTF.

The chain uses TRBV6-2 or TRBV6-3 and TRBJ2-2, with D possibly TRBD2 on 6 matching bases. The germline CDR1 and CDR2 sequences are MNHEY and SVGEGT. This CDR3 has 19 residues. Trimming removed 0 bases at V and 2 bases at J, with 19 bases between. The CDR3 nucleotides read TGTGCCAGCAGTTACTCATCTGCGGGTCCGGGAGTCAACACCGGGGAGCTGTTTTTT. Translated: CASSYSSAGPGVNTGELFF.

This rearrangement joins TRBV28 to TRBJ1-5; 12 positions match TRBD1. Germline CDR1 MDHEN, CDR2 SYDVKM. The CDR3 spans 15 residues. J was trimmed by 7 bases and V by 7 bases; bases with no gene match: 8. The CDR3 is CASKPGQGAGQPQHF. The CDR3 DNA is TGTGCCAGCAAACCGGGACAGGGGGCTGGACAGCCCCAGCATTTT.

The V gene is TRBV6-5, the J gene TRBJ2-7, with 9 bases lining up with TRBD1. The CDR3 is 15 amino acids. Per the germline V gene, CDR1 is MNHEY and CDR2 is SVGAGI. V was pared by 6 bases and J by 4 bases, with 10 bases of the junction left unmatched. The CDR3 spells CASSESGTGTYEQYF. CDR3 DNA sequence: TGTGCCAGCAGCGAGTCCGGGACAGGGACTTACGAGCAGTACTTC.

The gene calls are TRBV5-1 and TRBJ1-5; the match to TRBD1 covers 7 bases. The CDR3 runs to 14 residues. With V trimmed by 0 bases and J by 6 bases, 3 bases remained unmatched. Germline V gene lookup returns CDR1 SGHRS and CDR2 YFSETQ. CDR3 loop: CASSLEGASQPQHF. The DNA of the CDR3 is TGCGCCAGCAGCTTGGAGGGGGCATCTCAGCCCCAGCATTTT.

The V call is TRBV19, the J call TRBJ1-2; no reliable D call. The CDR3 is 14 residues long. The ends were cut back, 3 bases at V and 1 base at J, with 9 bases in the middle. The germline gives CDR1 LNHDA, CDR2 SQIVND (reference sequence). CDR3: CASSIVEGNYGYTF. The CDR3 DNA reads as TGTGCCAGTAGTATTGTCGAGGGTAACTATGGCTACACCTTC.

The gene calls are TRBV7-7 and TRBJ2-7; TRBD2 is a possible D gene (6 bases). V was pared by 4 bases and J by 5 bases, with 24 bases between. The CDR3 contains 17 residues. Germline CDR1 SSHAT, CDR2 FNYEAQ (reference sequence). The DNA for the CDR3 is TGTGCCAGCAGCTCCTGGGTCAACGAGGTGGCTAGCGACGAGCAGTACTTC. Its translation: CASSSWVNEVASDEQYF. Full variable domain (missing parts from reference TRBV7-7 and TRBJ2-7): GAGVSQSPRYKVTKRGQDVTLRCDPISSHATLYWYQQALGQGPEFLTYFNYEAQPDKSGLPSDRFSAERPEGSISTLTIQRTEQRDSAMYRCASSSWVNEVASDEQYFGPGTRLTVT.

The genes are TRBV18 and TRBJ1-1; no definite D call. Trimming stripped 0 bases from V and 0 bases from J, with 14 bases between. Per the germline V gene, CDR1 is KGHSH and CDR2 is LQKENI. This CDR3 contains 17 residues. The CDR3 coding sequence is TGTGCCAGCTCACCACCGCCGGGGTCGGGGATGAACACTGAAGCTTTCTTT. Translating it yields CASSPPPGSGMNTEAFF.